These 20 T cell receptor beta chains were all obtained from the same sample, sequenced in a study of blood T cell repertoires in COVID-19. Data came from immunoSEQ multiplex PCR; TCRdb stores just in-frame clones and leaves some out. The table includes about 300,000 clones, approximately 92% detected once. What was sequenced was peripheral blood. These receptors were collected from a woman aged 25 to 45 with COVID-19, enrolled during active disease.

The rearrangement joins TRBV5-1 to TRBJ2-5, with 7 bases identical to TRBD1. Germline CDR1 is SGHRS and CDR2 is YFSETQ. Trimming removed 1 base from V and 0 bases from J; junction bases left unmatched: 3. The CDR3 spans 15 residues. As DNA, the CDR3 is TGCGCCAGCAGCTTGACAGGGGCCTACCAAGAGACCCAGTACTTC. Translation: CASSLTGAYQETQYF. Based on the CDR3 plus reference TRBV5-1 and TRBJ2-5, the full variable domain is KAGVTQTPRYLIKTRGQQVTLSCSPISGHRSVSWYQQTPGQGLQFLFEYFSETQRNKGNFPGRFSGRQFSNSRSEMNVSTLELGDSALYLCASSLTGAYQETQYFGPGTRLLVL.

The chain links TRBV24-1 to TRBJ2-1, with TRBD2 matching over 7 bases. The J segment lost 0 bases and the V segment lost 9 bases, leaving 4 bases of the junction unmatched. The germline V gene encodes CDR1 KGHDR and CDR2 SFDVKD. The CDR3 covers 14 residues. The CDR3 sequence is CATGRESSYNEQFF. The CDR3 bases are TGTGCCACCGGGAGGGAGAGCTCCTACAATGAGCAGTTCTTC.

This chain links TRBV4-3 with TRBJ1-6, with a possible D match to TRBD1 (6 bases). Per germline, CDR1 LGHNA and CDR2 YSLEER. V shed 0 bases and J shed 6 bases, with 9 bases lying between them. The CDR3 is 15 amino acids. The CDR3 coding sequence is TGCGCCAGCAGCCAAGATACAGGGACTAATTCACCCCTCCACTTT. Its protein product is CASSQDTGTNSPLHF.

The CDR3 is CASSAGLATYEQYF. CDR3 bases: TGCGCCAGCAGCGCGGGACTAGCAACCTACGAGCAGTACTTC. The V call is TRBV4-3, the J call TRBJ2-7; 9 bases fit TRBD2. The V and J ends lost 5 bases and 2 bases, in that order; junction bases with no gene match: 4. CDR3 length: 14 amino acids. Per the germline V gene, CDR1 is LGHNA and CDR2 is YSLEER.

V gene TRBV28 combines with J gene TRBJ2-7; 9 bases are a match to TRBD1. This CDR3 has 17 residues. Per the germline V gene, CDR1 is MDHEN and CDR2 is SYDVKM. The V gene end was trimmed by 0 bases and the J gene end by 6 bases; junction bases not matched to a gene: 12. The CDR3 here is CASSLWGQGGTVSEQYF. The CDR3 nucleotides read TGTGCCAGCAGTTTATGGGGACAGGGAGGAACGGTCTCCGAGCAGTACTTC.

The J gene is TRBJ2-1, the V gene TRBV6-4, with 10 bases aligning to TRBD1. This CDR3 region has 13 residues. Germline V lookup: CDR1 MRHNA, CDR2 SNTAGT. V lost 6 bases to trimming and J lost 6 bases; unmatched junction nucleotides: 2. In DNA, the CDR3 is TGTGCCAGCAGCCGGGACAGGGGCAATGAGCAGTTCTTC. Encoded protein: CASSRDRGNEQFF.

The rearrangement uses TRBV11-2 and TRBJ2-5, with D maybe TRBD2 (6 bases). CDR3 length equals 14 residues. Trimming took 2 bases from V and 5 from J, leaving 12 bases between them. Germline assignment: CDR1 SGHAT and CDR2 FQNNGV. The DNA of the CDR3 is TGTGCCAGCAGCTTAAGGGGAGGAGGGGAGACCCAGTACTTC. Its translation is CASSLRGGGETQYF.

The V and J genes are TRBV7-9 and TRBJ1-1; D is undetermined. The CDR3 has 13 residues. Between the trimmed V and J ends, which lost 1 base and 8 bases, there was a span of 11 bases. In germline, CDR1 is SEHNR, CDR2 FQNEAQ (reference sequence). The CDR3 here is CASSLGGQREAFF. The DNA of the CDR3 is TGTGCCAGCAGCTTAGGAGGGCAACGGGAAGCTTTCTTT.

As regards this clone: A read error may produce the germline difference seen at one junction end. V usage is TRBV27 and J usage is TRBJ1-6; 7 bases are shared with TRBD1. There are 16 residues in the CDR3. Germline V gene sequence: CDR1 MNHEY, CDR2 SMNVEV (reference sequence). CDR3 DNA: TGTGCCAGCAGTTTATCGGAGGGGGCCTTTAATTCACCTCTCCACTTT. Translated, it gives CASSLSEGAFNSPLHF.

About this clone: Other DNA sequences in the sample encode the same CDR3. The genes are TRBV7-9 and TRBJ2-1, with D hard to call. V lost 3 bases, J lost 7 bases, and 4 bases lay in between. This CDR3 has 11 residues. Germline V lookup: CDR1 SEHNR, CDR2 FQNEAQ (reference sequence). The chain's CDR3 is CASSFSNEQFF. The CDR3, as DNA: TGTGCCAGCAGCTTTAGTAATGAGCAGTTCTTC.

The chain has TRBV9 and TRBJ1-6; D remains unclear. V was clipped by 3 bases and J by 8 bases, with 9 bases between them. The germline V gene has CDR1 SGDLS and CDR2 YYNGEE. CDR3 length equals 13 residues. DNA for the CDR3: TGTGCCAGCAGCGCCTCATCGGATTCACCCCTCCACTTT. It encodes CASSASSDSPLHF.

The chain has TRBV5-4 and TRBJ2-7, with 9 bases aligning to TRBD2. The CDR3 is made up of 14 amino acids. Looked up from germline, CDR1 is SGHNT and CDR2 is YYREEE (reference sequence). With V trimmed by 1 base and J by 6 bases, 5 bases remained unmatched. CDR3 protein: CASSLKPSGIEQYF. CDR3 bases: TGTGCCAGCAGCTTGAAGCCTAGCGGGATCGAGCAGTACTTC. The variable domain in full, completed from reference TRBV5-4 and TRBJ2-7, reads ETGVTQSPTHLIKTRGQQVTLRCSSQSGHNTVSWYQQALGQGPQFIFQYYREEENGRGNFPPRFSGLQFPNYSSELNVNALELDDSALYLCASSLKPSGIEQYFGPGTRLTVT.

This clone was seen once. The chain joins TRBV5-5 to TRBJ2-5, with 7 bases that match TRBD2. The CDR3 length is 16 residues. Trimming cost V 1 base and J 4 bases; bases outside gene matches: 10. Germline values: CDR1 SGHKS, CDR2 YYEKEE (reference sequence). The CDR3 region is CASSLSLAASGETQYF. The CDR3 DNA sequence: TGTGCCAGCAGCTTGAGCCTAGCGGCCTCAGGAGAGACCCAGTACTTC.

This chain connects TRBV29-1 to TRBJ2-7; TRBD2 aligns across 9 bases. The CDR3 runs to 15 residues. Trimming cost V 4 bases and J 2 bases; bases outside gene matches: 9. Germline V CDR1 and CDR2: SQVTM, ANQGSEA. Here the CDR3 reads CSVAGILAGPYEQYF. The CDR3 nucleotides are TGCAGCGTTGCAGGGATACTAGCGGGTCCCTACGAGCAGTACTTC.

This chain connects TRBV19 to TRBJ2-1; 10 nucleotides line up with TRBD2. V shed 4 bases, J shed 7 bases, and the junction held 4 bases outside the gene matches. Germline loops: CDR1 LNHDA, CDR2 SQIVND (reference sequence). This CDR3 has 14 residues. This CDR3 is CASSKREGKNEQFF. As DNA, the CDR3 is TGTGCCAGTAGTAAGCGGGAGGGCAAGAATGAGCAGTTCTTC.

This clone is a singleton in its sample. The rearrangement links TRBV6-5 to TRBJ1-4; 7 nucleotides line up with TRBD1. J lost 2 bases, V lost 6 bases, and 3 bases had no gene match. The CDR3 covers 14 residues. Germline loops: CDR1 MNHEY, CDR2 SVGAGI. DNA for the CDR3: TGTGCCAGCAGCTCGGACAGGACTAATGAAAAACTGTTTTTT. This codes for CASSSDRTNEKLFF.

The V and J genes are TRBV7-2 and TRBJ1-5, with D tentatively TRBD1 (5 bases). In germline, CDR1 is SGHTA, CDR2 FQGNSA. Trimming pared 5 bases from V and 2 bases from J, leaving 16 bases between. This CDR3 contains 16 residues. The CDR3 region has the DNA TGTGCCAGCAGCCCCAGGGTGGCCGGCGGCAATCAGCCCCAGCATTTT. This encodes CASSPRVAGGNQPQHF.

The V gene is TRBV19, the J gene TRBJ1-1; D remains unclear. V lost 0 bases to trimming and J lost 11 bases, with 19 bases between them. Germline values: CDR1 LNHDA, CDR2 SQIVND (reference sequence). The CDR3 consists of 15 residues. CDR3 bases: TGTGCCAGTAGTATAGAGCCCCTGAGGAGGGCGTTCGCTTTCTTT. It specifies CASSIEPLRRAFAFF. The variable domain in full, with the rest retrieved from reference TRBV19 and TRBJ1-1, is DGGITQSPKYLFRKEGQNVTLSCEQNLNHDAMYWYRQDPGQGLRLIYYSQIVNDFQKGDIAEGYSVSREKKESFPLTVTSAQKNPTAFYLCASSIEPLRRAFAFFGQGTRLTVV.

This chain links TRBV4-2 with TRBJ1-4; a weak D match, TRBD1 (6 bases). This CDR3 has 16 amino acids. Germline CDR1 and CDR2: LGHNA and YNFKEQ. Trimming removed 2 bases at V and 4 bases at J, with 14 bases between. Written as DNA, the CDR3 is TGTGCCAGCAGCCAATCCTCGACAGGCCGTAATGAAAAACTGTTTTTT. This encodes CASSQSSTGRNEKLFF.

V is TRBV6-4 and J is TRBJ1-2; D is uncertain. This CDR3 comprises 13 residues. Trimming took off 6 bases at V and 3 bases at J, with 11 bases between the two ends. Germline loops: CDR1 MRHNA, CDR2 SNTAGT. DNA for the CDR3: TGTGCCAGCAGGACCCGGAGGGACTATGGCTACACCTTC. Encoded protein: CASRTRRDYGYTF.